This passage covers 17 T cell receptor beta chains from one sample sequenced in a study of CD8+CD57+ T cells in acquired aplastic anemia (dated by TCRdb to 2016 to 2018). Sequencing relied on an Illumina HiSeq 2000. Profiling of TCR beta VDJ combinations and CDR3 sequences used genomic DNA as the template. Clones were called with MiXCR by TCRdb after fastp trimmed the public reads at Q25, and only in-frame beta chains were retained. Each entry is one CDR3 protein sequence, shown with its most common DNA and genes. Recorded for this sample are 150,000 to 200,000 distinct CDR3 sequences; under 70% of them occurred a single time. The top ten clones comprise about 43% of the sample. Sequencing input: sorted CD4+, CD8+, or CD8+CD57+ T cells (not recorded which) from PBMCs. The receptors derive from a human donor with severe aplastic anemia or a healthy control (not recorded which).

The chain uses TRBV7-9 and TRBJ1-2, with 7 bases matching TRBD1. The CDR3 runs to 15 residues. Germline-derived CDR1 and CDR2 are SEHNR and FQNEAQ (reference sequence). With 4 bases clipped from V and 4 bases from J, the junction kept 9 bases outside the gene matches. In nucleotides, the CDR3 is TGTGCCAGCAGCTACGGACAGGCGGTCGGCTATGGCTACACCTTC. It is translated as CASSYGQAVGYGYTF.

The rearrangement joins TRBV6-2 or TRBV6-3 to TRBJ2-7; unclear D gene. Per the germline V gene, CDR1 is MNHEY and CDR2 is SVGEGT. The V end lost 6 bases, the J end lost 3 bases, and 15 bases lay between the germline ends. This CDR3 spans 14 amino acids. The CDR3 DNA reads TGTGCCAGCAGCCAGGACCAAACCCACTACGAGCAGTACTTC. It translates to CASSQDQTHYEQYF.

A word on this clonotype: An end of the junction differs from the germline gene, which may be a read error. The chain has TRBV7-9 and TRBJ1-2; tentative D call: TRBD1 (5 bases). This CDR3 region has 16 residues. Germline CDR1 is SEHNR and CDR2 is FQNEAQ (reference sequence). CDR3 amino acids: CATSRKDGSRGYGYAF. CDR3 DNA: TGTGCCACCAGCAGAAAAGACGGTTCAAGGGGCTATGGCTACGCCTTC.

The chain combines TRBV2 with TRBJ1-1; no reliable D call. The germline CDR1 and CDR2 sequences are SNHLY and FYNNEI. The CDR3 extends over 16 amino acids. Trimming took 0 bases from V and 5 from J, leaving 16 bases between them. CDR3 sequence reads: CASSEALSSPRTEAFF. The CDR3 DNA reads TGTGCCAGCAGTGAAGCGCTGTCATCTCCAAGGACTGAAGCTTTCTTT.

The chain is built from TRBV19 and TRBJ2-7; 8 bases agree with TRBD2. The DNA end is a closer match to TRBJ2-5, so the J assignment may be wrong. Germline V gives CDR1 LNHDA, CDR2 SQIVND (reference sequence). The CDR3 contains 13 residues. CDR3 amino acids: CASSVGLEETQYF. CDR3 nucleotides: TGTGCCAGTAGTGTGGGACTAGAAGAGACCCAGTACTTC.

The chain recombines TRBV20-1 with TRBJ2-3, with D uncertain. Trimming took off 2 bases at V and 0 bases at J, with 12 bases between the two ends. The V gene's germline CDR1 is DFQATT and CDR2 SNEGSKA (reference sequence). The CDR3 runs to 15 residues. CDR3 sequence reads: CSARRHSSSTDTQYF. CDR3 nucleotides: TGCAGTGCTAGAAGGCACAGCTCTAGCACAGATACGCAGTATTTT.

V usage is TRBV25-1 and J usage is TRBJ2-7; the D gene could be TRBD1 or TRBD2 (5 bases each). V shed 3 bases and J shed 2 bases, with 20 bases lying between them. The V gene's germline CDR1 is MGHDK and CDR2 SYGVNS. This CDR3 spans 17 amino acids. CDR3 nucleotides: TGTGCCAGCAGTGACCAAGGGACCGGGACGGCGGCCTACGAGCAGTACTTC. Its protein is CASSDQGTGTAAYEQYF.

The rearrangement joins TRBV15 to TRBJ1-1; D is unresolved. CDR3 length: 15 residues. V was pared by 0 bases and J by 0 bases, with 8 bases between. Germline CDR1 LNHNV, CDR2 YYDKDF (reference sequence). The CDR3 region is CATSREGWVNTEAFF. In DNA, the CDR3 is TGTGCCACCAGCAGAGAAGGGTGGGTGAACACTGAAGCTTTCTTT.

This sequence joins TRBV7-9 and TRBJ1-1; the D gene is possibly TRBD1 (5 bases). The CDR3 is 15 amino acids. In germline, CDR1 is SEHNR, CDR2 FQNEAQ (reference sequence). Trimming stripped 3 bases from V and 1 base from J, with 12 bases between. The CDR3 DNA follows: TGTGCCAGCAGCTTTCCAGGGTCGAGGAACACTGAAGCTTTCTTT. Protein sequence: CASSFPGSRNTEAFF.

CDR3 sequence reads: CSVPIPDTQYF. CDR3 bases: TGCAGCGTCCCCATTCCGGATACGCAGTATTTT. The genes are TRBV29-1 and TRBJ2-3; D is undetermined. V lost 6 bases to trimming and J lost 6 bases, with 10 bases between them. This CDR3 comprises 11 residues. CDR1 and CDR2 (germline): SQVTM, ANQGSEA.

The table lists this clonotype with a few counts. The V call is TRBV10-2, the J call TRBJ1-1; D gene unclear. Germline CDR1 and CDR2: WSHSY and SAAADI. There are 14 residues in the CDR3. Between the trimmed V and J ends, which lost 2 bases and 0 bases, there was a span of 7 bases. CDR3 bases: TGCGCCAGCAGTGAGCCTGGGATGAACACTGAAGCTTTCTTT. This codes for CASSEPGMNTEAFF.

The table lists this clonotype with a few counts. The rearrangement joins TRBV9 to TRBJ2-7; a weak D match, TRBD1 (5 bases). Trimming stripped 0 bases from V and 4 bases from J, with 11 bases between. CDR1 and CDR2 from the germline V gene are SGDLS and YYNGEE. The CDR3 extends over 14 amino acids. CDR3 protein: CASSVVGRAYEQYF. CDR3 sequence (DNA): TGTGCCAGCAGCGTAGTCGGCAGGGCGTACGAGCAGTACTTC.

The chain links TRBV15 to TRBJ1-1; 7 bases fit TRBD1. Germline V gene lookup returns CDR1 LNHNV and CDR2 YYDKDF (reference sequence). The CDR3 sequence is 15 residues long. Trimming cost V 3 bases and J 1 base; bases outside gene matches: 5. The CDR3 region is CATSRGTDTNTEAFF. Written as DNA, the CDR3 is TGTGCCACCAGCAGGGGGACAGATACGAACACTGAAGCTTTCTTT.

CDR3: CSARETVLDSPLHF. The CDR3 nucleotides read TGCAGTGCTAGAGAGACCGTTTTGGATTCACCCCTCCACTTT. The chain joins TRBV20-1 to TRBJ1-6; no clear D. The CDR3 contains 14 residues. Per the germline V gene, CDR1 is DFQATT and CDR2 is SNEGSKA (reference sequence). V lost 0 bases, J lost 8 bases, and 11 bases lay in between.

This clonotype was found many times. The rearrangement links TRBV4-1 to TRBJ1-4; unclear D gene. This CDR3 has 12 amino acids. Germline V lookup: CDR1 MGHRA, CDR2 YSYEKL. Trimming pared 0 bases from V and 4 bases from J, leaving 0 bases between. The CDR3 reads CASSQDNEKLFF. CDR3 nucleotides: TGCGCCAGCAGCCAAGATAATGAAAAACTGTTTTTT.

The V gene is TRBV9, the J gene TRBJ2-7; perhaps TRBD2 as D (6 bases). The CDR3 is 14 residues long. V lost 4 bases and J lost 5, with 16 bases in between. The germline V gene has CDR1 SGDLS and CDR2 YYNGEE. For the CDR3, the DNA is TGTGCCAGCAGCCGCGCGGGGAACACCCACGAGCAGTACTTC. This gives the protein CASSRAGNTHEQYF.

The CDR3 DNA sequence: TGTGCCAGCAGTTTAGGACGGGGAATCTACGAGCAGTACTTC. Residues: CASSLGRGIYEQYF. The chain uses TRBV12-3 or TRBV12-4 and TRBJ2-7, with D maybe TRBD2 (5 bases). Trimming removed 1 base from V and 3 bases from J, with 10 bases in between. This CDR3 is 14 amino acids long.